A selection of T cell receptor beta chains follows, all from one sample in a study of response to subunit inactivated influenza vaccine. TCRdb reprocessed the RT-PCR reads with MiXCR, giving one entry per CDR3 protein. Counted here are around 710,000 distinct CDR3 sequences, approximately 15% occurring once; the ten biggest clones make up around 7.3%. This specimen was PBMCs from blood, taken 14 to 15 days before vaccination. Every receptor here comes from a man aged 50 or older who received an inactivated influenza vaccine. CDR3s leave out the opening cysteine and the closing phenylalanine or tryptophan. Where a row states a size, it is once, few, many or the class of an expanded clone; other rows omit it.

V,J,size,CDR3
TRBV5-1,TRBJ2-3,-,ASSLEAGRTTDTQY
TRBV19,TRBJ1-1,-,ASGIQGKNTEAF
TRBV2,TRBJ1-2,-,ASNPGDYGYT
TRBV19,TRBJ2-6,few,ASRRGRGTGANVLT
TRBV12-3/TRBV12-4,TRBJ1-1,many,ASSLTHRGTEAF
TRBV12-3/TRBV12-4,TRBJ1-5,-,ASSTPGQGPHSNQPQH
TRBV24-1,TRBJ2-3,few,ATSSTSDWATRGGVADTQY
TRBV12-3/TRBV12-4,TRBJ2-6,many,ASSSGGSTGANVLT
TRBV20-1,TRBJ2-1,-,SARGGARELWFEQF
TRBV20-1,TRBJ2-7,-,SAVTPGTSGEQY
TRBV20-1,TRBJ2-1,many,SAHPPIQHSSYNEQF
TRBV27,TRBJ2-7,-,ASSRQTNSYEQY
TRBV6-2/TRBV6-3,TRBJ1-3,few,ASNRHDSGNTIY
TRBV5-1,TRBJ2-7,-,ASSALGGTYEQY
TRBV4-2,TRBJ1-2,few,ASSQGDYGYT
TRBV5-1,TRBJ1-3,-,ASSLEGNSGNTIY
TRBV18,TRBJ2-1,few,ASSPPSVGSRHNEQF
TRBV27,TRBJ2-5,few,ASSSQGQPPRSQY
TRBV7-2,TRBJ1-2,-,ASSLDDRVGGYT
TRBV20-1,TRBJ2-1,-,SARDLGPGRNEQF
TRBV10-3,TRBJ1-5,few,AISEPGSRKPQH
TRBV20-1,TRBJ2-5,-,SAKATAREGQY
TRBV5-5,TRBJ2-5,-,ASSLVGGGIQETQY
TRBV5-1,TRBJ1-1,few,ASSPVSINTEAF
TRBV29-1,TRBJ2-5,-,SSSTVEETQY
TRBV5-8,TRBJ2-2,few,ASRRQTTGELF
TRBV5-1,TRBJ2-2,many,ASTSGGLNTGELF
TRBV20-1,TRBJ2-1,few,SARVGLLSSYNEQF
TRBV7-9,TRBJ2-7,few,ASSSGGLSSYEQY
TRBV5-1,TRBJ1-1,few,ASSLAAGGLNTEAF
TRBV20-1,TRBJ2-7,many,SARAGNYEQY
TRBV3-1,TRBJ1-2,few,ASSLPTAGGYT
TRBV6-2/TRBV6-3,TRBJ2-1,many,ASSYSGGFNEQF
TRBV7-2,TRBJ2-5,-,ASSRLAGGPGPQY
TRBV28,TRBJ2-2,-,ASSVLAGGVGELF
TRBV20-1,TRBJ1-1,few,SAAPGSHSAEAF
TRBV7-2,TRBJ1-5,once,TSSLETSSNQPQH
TRBV6-1,TRBJ2-7,-,ASRRTGTSYEQY
TRBV12-3/TRBV12-4,TRBJ1-6,few,ASSNGGGRTFSPLH
TRBV7-8,TRBJ1-5,few,ASSLRFGTDNQPQH
TRBV10-3,TRBJ2-7,-,AISDLFSVPAEQY
TRBV5-1,TRBJ2-1,many,ASSSGLARDGDEQF
TRBV5-6,TRBJ2-1,many,ASSFVDVGLAGSVEQF
TRBV20-1,TRBJ1-5,-,SARDATGLGNQPQH
TRBV12-3/TRBV12-4,TRBJ2-1,-,ASSLSVDEQF
TRBV30,TRBJ1-6,-,AWTDSFNSPLH
TRBV4-3,TRBJ2-7,few,ASSQDNGFYEQY
TRBV14,TRBJ1-2,few,ASSPLPLGDYGYT
TRBV6-5,TRBJ1-5,few,ASSYQGTGNQPQH
TRBV3-1,TRBJ1-2,many,ASSQVRNYGYT
TRBV27,TRBJ1-5,-,ASRATGSKPQH
TRBV15,TRBJ1-2,few,ATSRDYTQSPNYGYT
TRBV7-9,TRBJ2-7,few,ASRPPGTGGYEQY
TRBV7-2,TRBJ2-3,many,ASSTSTLAMADTQY
TRBV30,TRBJ1-6,-,AWSPRGGSPLH
TRBV6-6,TRBJ2-1,few,ASSKYRGDEQF
TRBV7-9,TRBJ2-7,-,ASSLLSGMYEQY